The clone carrying this T cell receptor beta chain was detected ten times or more. No antigen is known for it. The sample is drawn from a study of breast tumors, draining lymph nodes, adjacent tissues. Whole-study results and caveats: Data fit most tumor T cells coming from lymph node, expanding in tumor. Compared with basal-like, luminal-like tumors shared significantly more repertoire with nontumor tissue.

Via MiXCR, TCRdb re-called the multiplex PCR reads, giving one row per CDR3 protein. The sample lists about 180,000 distinct CDR3 sequences; 30% to 35% were seen once. Breast cancer patients provided tissue from their axillary draining lymph nodes. The source material was axillary lymph node tissue. This receptor was identified in a female donor with breast cancer. Some clones in this sample may be carry-over from other donors' samples.

CDR3 sequence reads: CASSQFYNEQFF. The CDR3 coding sequence is TGCGCCAGCAGCCAATTCTACAATGAGCAGTTCTTC. The genes are TRBV4-1 and TRBJ2-1; D gene ambiguous. Germline assignment: CDR1 MGHRA and CDR2 YSYEKL. Trimming shortened V by 2 bases and J by 3 bases, and 2 bases separated the two germline ends. The CDR3 sequence is 12 residues long.